This TCR beta chain was found in a study of patients and donors after allogeneic stem cell transplantation. Trimming pared 4 bases from V and 6 bases from J, leaving 19 bases between. CDR1 is ENHRY, CDR2 SYGVKD, per germline. The CDR3 spans 16 residues. TCRdb ran MiXCR on the RT-PCR reads and lists one entry per CDR3 protein. The sample includes approximately 170,000 distinct CDR3 sequences, roughly 24% of them seen just once. The sample comprised blood, either unsorted or a sorted T cell fraction (not recorded which). The chain links TRBV10-3 to TRBJ2-1, with D unclear. The origin of this receptor is a human donor who was either an allogeneic HSCT recipient or a stem cell or donor lymphocyte infusion donor (not recorded which). It is not recorded whose cells these are; they may come from a transplant donor. CDR3 sequence reads: CAISVPPSQVRNEQFF. In DNA, the CDR3 is TGTGCCATCAGTGTCCCTCCCTCTCAGGTCCGCAATGAGCAGTTCTTC.